The 5 T cell receptor beta chains given below trace back to one sample, sequenced in a study of long-term antiretroviral therapy in people with HIV. The run of the v3.0 immunoSEQ assay was at survey level. Profiling relied on immunoSEQ multiplex PCR, and the TCRdb table lists in-frame clones only, not all of them. The sample consists of around 33,000 clones, 65% to 90% of them appearing once. The starting material was unsorted PBMCs, obtained 0.3 years after starting antiretroviral therapy. The receptors come from a man younger than 35 with HIV.

The chain is built from TRBV15 and TRBJ1-4; 9 nucleotides agree with TRBD1. Germline CDR1 is LNHNV and CDR2 is YYDKDF (reference sequence). The CDR3 runs 16 residues. The V segment lost 0 bases and the J segment 7 bases; nucleotides outside the gene matches: 6. CDR3 nucleotide sequence: TGTGCCACCAGCAGAGATCTGACAGGGGGAAGTGAAAAACTGTTTTTT. Its translation: CATSRDLTGGSEKLFF.

The J gene is TRBJ1-2, the V gene TRBV30; TRBD1 aligns across 9 bases. V lost 3 bases and J lost 13; bases outside the gene matches: 12. Germline V lookup: CDR1 GTSNPN, CDR2 SVGIG (reference sequence). The CDR3 covers 13 residues. Here the CDR3 DNA reads TGTGCCTGGAGGATCGCGGGGACAGGGATGTGCACCTTC. Translation: CAWRIAGTGMCTF.

In this sample, this clone turned up a few times. The V gene is TRBV2, the J gene TRBJ2-7, with D possibly TRBD1 on 6 matching bases. CDR1 and CDR2 from the germline V gene are SNHLY and FYNNEI. There are 14 residues in the CDR3. V shed 8 bases and J shed 2 bases, with 16 bases lying between them. In DNA, the CDR3 is TGTGCCAGCTCTCCGACCCGGACAGCCTACGAGCAGTACTTC. Its translation is CASSPTRTAYEQYF.

The rearrangement uses TRBV4-3 and TRBJ2-5, with D tentatively TRBD2 (6 bases). The J call may be incorrect, as the DNA end agrees better with TRBJ2-7. Germline CDR1 LGHNA, CDR2 YSLEER. The CDR3 runs 16 residues. CDR3: CASSQALGLGSYEQYF. CDR3 DNA sequence: TGCGCCAGCAGCCAAGCCCTGGGACTCGGCTCCTACGAGCAGTACTTC.

This chain links TRBV6-1 with TRBJ2-2, with no clear D. Germline CDR1 MNHNS, CDR2 SASEGT. The V end was cut by 2 bases, the J end by 8 bases, with 18 bases between. This CDR3 is 16 amino acids long. The CDR3 DNA reads TGTGCCAGCAGTGAATTCGGAAGTGCAGTGAAGGGGGAGCTGTTTTTT. It codes for CASSEFGSAVKGELFF.